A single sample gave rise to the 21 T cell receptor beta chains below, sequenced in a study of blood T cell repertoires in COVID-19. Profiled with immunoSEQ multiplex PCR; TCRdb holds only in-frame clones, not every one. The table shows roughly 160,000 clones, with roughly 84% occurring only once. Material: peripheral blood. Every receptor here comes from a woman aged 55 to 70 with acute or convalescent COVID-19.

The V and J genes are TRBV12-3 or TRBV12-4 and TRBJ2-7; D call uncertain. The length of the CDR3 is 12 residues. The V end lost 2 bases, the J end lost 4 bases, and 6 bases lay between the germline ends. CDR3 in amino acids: CASSLWQYEQYF. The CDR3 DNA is TGTGCCAGCAGTTTATGGCAATACGAGCAGTACTTC.

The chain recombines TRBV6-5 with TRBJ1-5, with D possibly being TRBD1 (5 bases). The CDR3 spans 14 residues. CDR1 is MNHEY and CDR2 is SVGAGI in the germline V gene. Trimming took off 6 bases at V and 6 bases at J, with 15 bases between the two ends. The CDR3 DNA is TGTGCCAGCAGCCGACTAGGGAGGGGTCAGCCCCAGCATTTT. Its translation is CASSRLGRGQPQHF.

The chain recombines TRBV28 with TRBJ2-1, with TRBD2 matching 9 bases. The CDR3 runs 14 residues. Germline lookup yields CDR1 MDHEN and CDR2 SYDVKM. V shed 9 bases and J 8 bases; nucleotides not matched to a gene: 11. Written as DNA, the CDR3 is TGTGCCAGTGGCGGCGGGGGGGCCATCGATGAGCAGTTCTTC. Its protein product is CASGGGGAIDEQFF.

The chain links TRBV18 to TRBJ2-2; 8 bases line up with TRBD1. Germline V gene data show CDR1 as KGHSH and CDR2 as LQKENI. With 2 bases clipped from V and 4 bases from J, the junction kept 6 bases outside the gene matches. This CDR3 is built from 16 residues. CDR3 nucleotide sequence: TGTGCCAGCTCACCATTCAGGGGGCAGGTCACCGGGGAGCTGTTTTTT. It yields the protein CASSPFRGQVTGELFF.

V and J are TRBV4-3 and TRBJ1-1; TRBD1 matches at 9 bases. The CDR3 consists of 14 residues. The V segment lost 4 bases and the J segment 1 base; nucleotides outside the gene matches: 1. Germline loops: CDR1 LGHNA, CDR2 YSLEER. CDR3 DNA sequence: TGCGCCAGCAGCCCGACAGGGGGGAACACTGAAGCTTTCTTT. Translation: CASSPTGGNTEAFF.

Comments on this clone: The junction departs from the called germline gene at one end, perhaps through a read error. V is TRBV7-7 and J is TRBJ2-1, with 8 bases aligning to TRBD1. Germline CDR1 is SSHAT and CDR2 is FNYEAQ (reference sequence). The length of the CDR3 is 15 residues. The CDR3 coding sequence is TGTGCTAGCAGCTCAGACAGGGGATCCTACAATGAGCAGTTCTTC. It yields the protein CASSSDRGSYNEQFF.

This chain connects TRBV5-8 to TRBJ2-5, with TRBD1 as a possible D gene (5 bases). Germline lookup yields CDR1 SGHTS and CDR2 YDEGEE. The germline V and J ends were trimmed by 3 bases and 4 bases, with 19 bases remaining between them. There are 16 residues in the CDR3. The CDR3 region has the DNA TGTGCCAGCAGCTCTGACTTCCAGGGCAAGGGAGAGACCCAGTACTTC. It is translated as CASSSDFQGKGETQYF.

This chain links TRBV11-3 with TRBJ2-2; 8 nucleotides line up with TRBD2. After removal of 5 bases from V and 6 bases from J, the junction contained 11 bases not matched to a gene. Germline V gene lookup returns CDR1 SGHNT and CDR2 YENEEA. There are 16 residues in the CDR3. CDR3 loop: CASSQQGLAPAGELFF. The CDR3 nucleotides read TGTGCCAGCAGCCAACAAGGACTAGCCCCAGCCGGGGAGCTGTTTTTT. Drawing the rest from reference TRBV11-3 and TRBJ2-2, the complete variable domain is EAGVVQSPRYKIIEKKQPVAFWCNPISGHNTLYWYLQNLGQGPELLIRYENEEAVDDSQLPKDRFSAERLKGVDSTLKIQPAELGDSAVYLCASSQQGLAPAGELFFGEGSRLTVL.

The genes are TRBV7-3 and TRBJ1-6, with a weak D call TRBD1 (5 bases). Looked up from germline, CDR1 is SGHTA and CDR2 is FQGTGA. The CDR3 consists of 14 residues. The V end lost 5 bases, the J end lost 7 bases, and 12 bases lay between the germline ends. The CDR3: CASSLRGVNSPLHF. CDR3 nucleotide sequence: TGTGCCAGCAGCCTCCGGGGGGTAAATTCACCCCTCCACTTT.

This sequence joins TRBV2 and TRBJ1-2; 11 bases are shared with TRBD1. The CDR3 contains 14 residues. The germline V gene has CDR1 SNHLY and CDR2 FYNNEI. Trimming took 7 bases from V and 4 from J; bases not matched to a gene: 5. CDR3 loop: CASKRTGGSYGYTF. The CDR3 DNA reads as TGTGCCAGCAAACGGACAGGGGGCTCCTATGGCTACACCTTC.

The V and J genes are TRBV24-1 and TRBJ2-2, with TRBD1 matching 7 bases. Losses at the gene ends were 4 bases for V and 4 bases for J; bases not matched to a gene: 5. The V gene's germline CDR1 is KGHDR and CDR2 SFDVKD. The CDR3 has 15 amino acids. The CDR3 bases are TGTGCCACCAGTGACCCTGGGACAGTCACCGGGGAGCTGTTTTTT. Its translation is CATSDPGTVTGELFF.

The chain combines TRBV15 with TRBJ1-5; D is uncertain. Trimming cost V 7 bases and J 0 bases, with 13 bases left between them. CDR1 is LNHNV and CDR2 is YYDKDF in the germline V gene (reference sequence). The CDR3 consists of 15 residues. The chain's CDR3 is CATISGGSSNQPQHF. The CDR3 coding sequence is TGTGCCACCATCTCAGGCGGGAGTAGCAATCAGCCCCAGCATTTT. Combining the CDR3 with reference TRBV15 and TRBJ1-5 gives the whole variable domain DAMVIQNPRYQVTQFGKPVTLSCSQTLNHNVMYWYQQKSSQAPKLLFHYYDKDFNNEADTPDNFQSRRPNTSFCFLDIRSPGLGDTAMYLCATISGGSSNQPQHFGDGTRLSIL.

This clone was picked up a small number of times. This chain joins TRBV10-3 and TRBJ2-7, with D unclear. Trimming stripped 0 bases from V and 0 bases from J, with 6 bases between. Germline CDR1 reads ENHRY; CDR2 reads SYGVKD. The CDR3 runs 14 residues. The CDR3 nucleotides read TGTGCCATCAGTGAGTCGGCAGGCTCCTACGAGCAGTACTTC. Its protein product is CAISESAGSYEQYF.

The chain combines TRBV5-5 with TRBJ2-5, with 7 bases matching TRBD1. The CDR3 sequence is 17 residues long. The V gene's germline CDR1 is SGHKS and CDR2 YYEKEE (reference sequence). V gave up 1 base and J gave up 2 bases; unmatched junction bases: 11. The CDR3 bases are TGTGCCAGCAGCTTGTCAGTCGCAGCCAGGGGGCAAGAGACCCAGTACTTC. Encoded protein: CASSLSVAARGQETQYF. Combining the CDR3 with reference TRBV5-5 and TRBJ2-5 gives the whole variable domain DAGVTQSPTHLIKTRGQQVTLRCSPISGHKSVSWYQQVLGQGPQFIFQYYEKEERGRGNFPDRFSARQFPNYSSELNVNALLLGDSALYLCASSLSVAARGQETQYFGPGTRLLVL.

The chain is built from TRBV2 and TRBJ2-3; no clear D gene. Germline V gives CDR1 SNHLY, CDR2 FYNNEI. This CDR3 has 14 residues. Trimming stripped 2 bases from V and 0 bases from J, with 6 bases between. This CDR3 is CASSEQVSTDTQYF. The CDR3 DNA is TGTGCCAGCAGTGAACAGGTTAGCACAGATACGCAGTATTTT.

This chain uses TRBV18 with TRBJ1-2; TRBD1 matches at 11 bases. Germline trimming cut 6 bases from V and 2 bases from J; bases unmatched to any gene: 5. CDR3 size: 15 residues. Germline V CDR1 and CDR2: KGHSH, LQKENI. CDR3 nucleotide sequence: TGTGCCAGCTCGGGCGGACAGGGGGCGAACTATGGCTACACCTTC. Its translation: CASSGGQGANYGYTF.

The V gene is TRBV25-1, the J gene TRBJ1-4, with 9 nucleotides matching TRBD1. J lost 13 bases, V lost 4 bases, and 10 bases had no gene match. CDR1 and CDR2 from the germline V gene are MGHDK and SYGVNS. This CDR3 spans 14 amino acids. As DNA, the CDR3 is TGTGCCAGCAGTGGTTCCGGGACAGGGAGACTACTGTTTTTT. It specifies CASSGSGTGRLLFF. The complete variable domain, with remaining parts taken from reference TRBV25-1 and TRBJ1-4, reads EADIYQTPRYLVIGTGKKITLECSQTMGHDKMYWYQQDPGMELHLIHYSYGVNSTEKGDLSSESTVSRIRTEHFPLTLESARPSHTSQYLCASSGSGTGRLLFFGSGTQLSVL.

The CDR3 DNA is TGTGCCAGCAGTCCCTTCTACGAGCAGTACTTC. It yields the protein CASSPFYEQYF. The rearrangement links TRBV12-3 or TRBV12-4 to TRBJ2-7; D unresolved. This CDR3 comprises 11 residues. Trimming took off 5 bases at V and 3 bases at J, with 5 bases between the two ends.

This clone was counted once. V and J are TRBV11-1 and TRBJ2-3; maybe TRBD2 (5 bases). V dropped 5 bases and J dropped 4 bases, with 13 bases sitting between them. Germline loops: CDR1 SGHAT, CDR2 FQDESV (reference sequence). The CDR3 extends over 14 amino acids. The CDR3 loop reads CASSAGRLADTQYF. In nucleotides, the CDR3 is TGTGCCAGCAGCGCGGGCAGGCTCGCAGATACGCAGTATTTT.

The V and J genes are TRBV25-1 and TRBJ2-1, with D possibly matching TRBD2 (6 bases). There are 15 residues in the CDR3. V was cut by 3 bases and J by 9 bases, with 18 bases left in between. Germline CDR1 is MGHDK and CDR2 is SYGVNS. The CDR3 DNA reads TGTGCCAGCAGTGATTCCCCCCTTAGGGACTCTGAGCAGTTCTTC. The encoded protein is CASSDSPLRDSEQFF.

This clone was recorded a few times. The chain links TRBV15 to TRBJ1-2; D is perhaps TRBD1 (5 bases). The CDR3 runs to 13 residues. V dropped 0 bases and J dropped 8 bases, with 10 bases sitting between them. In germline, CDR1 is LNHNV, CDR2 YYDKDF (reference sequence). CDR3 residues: CATSRDVGQGYTF. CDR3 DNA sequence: TGTGCCACCAGCAGAGATGTGGGGCAGGGCTACACCTTC.